This is a list of T cell receptor beta chains from one sample in a study of Ad26.COV2.S vaccination and SARS-CoV-2 variants. The data were produced by immunoSEQ multiplex PCR, yet TCRdb's version contains in-frame clones alone and is incomplete. The sample has roughly 460,000 clones, approximately 90% seen once; the top ten hold more than 1.5%. Here the sequenced sample was peripheral blood, taken in a trial of Ad26.COV2.S vaccine versus placebo. The receptors come from a person aged 18-65 years who received the Ad26.COV2.S COVID-19 vaccine or a placebo. The CDR3 runs from the conserved cysteine through the conserved F or W. A D gene is named only where the DNA matches it firmly. Size tells how often a clone was seen (once, few, many) or the class of an expanded clone, and some rows leave it out.

12	TRBJ2-1	.	TRBV28	.	CASSSHWTALFF	TGTGCCAGCAGTTCCCACTGGACAGCTCTGTTCTTC
16	TRBJ2-1	.	TRBV19	.	CASSASSPRSYNEQFF	TGTGCCAGTAGTGCATCTAGCCCTCGCTCCTACAATGAGCAGTTCTTC
16	TRBJ1-2	TRBD1	TRBV4-2	.	CASSQRFGQGAWGYTF	TGTGCCAGCAGCCAAAGGTTTGGGCAGGGGGCTTGGGGCTACACCTTC
12	TRBJ2-7	.	TRBV29-1	once	CSVEGVSYEQYF	TGCAGCGTTGAAGGCGTCTCCTACGAGCAGTACTTC
14	TRBJ2-5	TRBD1	TRBV6-1	.	CASSELGQQETQYF	TGTGCCAGCAGTGAATTGGGACAGCAAGAGACCCAGTACTTC
16	TRBJ2-1	.	TRBV13	.	CASSSRWSSSYNEQFF	TGTGCCAGCAGCTCGCGGTGGTCCAGCTCCTACAATGAGCAGTTCTTC
16	TRBJ1-1	.	TRBV9	.	CASSVSGRGIGTEAFF	TGTGCCAGCAGCGTAAGTGGGCGGGGGATTGGCACTGAAGCTTTCTTT
15	TRBJ1-1	.	TRBV10-2	.	CASSVGDIGHTEAFF	TGCGCCAGCAGCGTCGGGGACATCGGGCACACTGAAGCTTTCTTT
15	TRBJ1-2	.	TRBV19	.	CASSFSPAGIYGYTF	TGTGCCAGTAGTTTTTCCCCCGCGGGAATCTATGGCTACACCTTC
15	TRBJ2-3	.	TRBV30	.	CAWSVWGVGTDTQYF	TGTGCCTGGAGTGTATGGGGAGTCGGCACAGATACGCAGTATTTT
12	TRBJ2-2	.	TRBV11-2	.	CASRLNTGELFF	TGTGCCAGCAGGCTAAACACCGGGGAGCTGTTTTTT
12	TRBJ2-7	.	TRBV20-1	.	CSASVPPYEQYF	TGCAGTGCTAGTGTTCCCCCATACGAGCAGTACTTC
12	TRBJ2-1	.	TRBV28	.	CASSSVAYEQFF	TGTGCCAGCAGTTCAGTAGCATATGAGCAGTTCTTC
14	TRBJ2-1	TRBD1	TRBV28	many	CASSLPTQGFEQFF	TGTGCCAGCAGTTTGCCAACACAGGGGTTTGAGCAGTTCTTC
13	TRBJ1-5	.	TRBV28	.	CASSLPVNQPQHF	TGTGCCAGCAGTTTACCCGTAAATCAGCCCCAGCATTTT
14	TRBJ2-3	TRBD1	TRBV24-1	.	CATSGQGQTDTQYF	TGTGCCACCAGTGGACAGGGCCAAACAGATACGCAGTATTTT
17	TRBJ1-5	.	TRBV15	once	CATSRDLLGQSNQPQHF	TGTGCCACCAGCAGAGATCTACTAGGACAGAGCAATCAGCCCCAGCATTTT
14	TRBJ2-3	TRBD2	TRBV27	.	CAIGGGLGTDTQYF	TGTGCCATCGGGGGGGGTTTAGGCACAGATACGCAGTATTTT
13	TRBJ2-2	.	TRBV2	.	CANRDTSTGELFF	TGTGCCAACCGGGACACCAGCACCGGGGAGCTGTTTTTT
12	TRBJ2-3	.	TRBV15	.	CATSRSTDTQYF	TGTGCCACCAGCAGGAGCACAGATACGCAGTATTTT
16	TRBJ1-5	.	TRBV4-1	.	CASSQGPVIGNQPQHF	TGCGCCAGCAGCCAAGGCCCAGTAATTGGCAATCAGCCCCAGCATTTT
12	TRBJ2-5	.	TRBV6-5	.	CASSYDRKTQYF	TGTGCCAGCAGTTACGATAGAAAGACCCAGTACTTC
14	TRBJ2-5	.	TRBV7-9	.	CASSLAQASETQYF	TGTGCCAGCAGCTTAGCACAGGCCTCAGAGACCCAGTACTTC
15	TRBJ2-1	TRBD2	TRBV12-5	once	CASGLGSGRADEQFF	TGTGCTAGTGGTTTGGGTAGCGGGAGGGCCGATGAGCAGTTCTTC
10	TRBJ1-2	.	TRBV2	.	CASSRSGYTF	TGTGCCAGTTCCCGGTCTGGCTACACCTTC
15	TRBJ2-7	TRBD1	TRBV28	few	CASSLGLRQGYEQYF	TGTGCCAGCAGTTTAGGTCTCCGACAGGGCTACGAGCAGTACTTC
14	TRBJ1-6	.	TRBV27	.	CASSLRRANSPLHF	TGTGCCAGCAGTTTACGAAGGGCCAATTCACCCCTCCACTTT
14	TRBJ2-6	.	TRBV5-5	.	CASCLGSGANVLTF	TGTGCCTCCTGCTTGGGGTCTGGGGCCAACGTCCTGACTTTC
14	TRBJ1-2	.	TRBV5-1	.	CASSLQGSELGYTF	TGCGCCAGCAGCTTACAGGGAAGTGAGCTTGGCTACACCTTC
18	TRBJ2-6	.	TRBV25-1	few	CASSPYGGIGSGANVLTF	TGTGCCAGCAGTCCCTACGGGGGTATCGGCTCTGGGGCCAACGTCCTGACTTTC
15	TRBJ2-3	.	TRBV3-1/TRBV3-2	.	CASSRRTIDTDTQYF	TGTGCCAGCAGCCGACGGACTATTGACACAGATACGCAGTATTTT
11	TRBJ1-2	.	TRBV12-3/TRBV12-4	.	CAARDGYGYTF	TGTGCCGCAAGAGATGGCTATGGCTACACCTTC
14	TRBJ2-1	TRBD1	TRBV29-1	.	CSVWGQVINNEQFF	TGCAGCGTTTGGGGACAGGTAATAAACAATGAGCAGTTCTTC
14	TRBJ1-2	TRBD1	TRBV6-5	.	CASSSATGLYGYTF	TGTGCCAGCAGTTCAGCGACAGGGCTCTATGGCTACACCTTC
13	TRBJ2-2	.	TRBV30	few	CAWSVQTTGELFF	TGTGCCTGGAGTGTACAGACCACCGGGGAGCTGTTTTTT
16	TRBJ2-7	.	TRBV4-1	.	CASSQDLGGVGYEQYF	TGCGCCAGCAGCCAAGATCTTGGGGGAGTGGGTTACGAGCAGTACTTC
14	TRBJ1-2	.	TRBV7-6	.	CASSFEGRQCGYTF	TGTGCCAGCAGCTTTGAGGGGCGCCAGTGTGGCTACACCTTC
15	TRBJ2-7	TRBD2	TRBV28	.	CASSPQLAGAHEQYF	TGTGCCAGCAGCCCACAACTAGCGGGAGCCCACGAGCAGTACTTC
17	TRBJ2-2	.	TRBV9	.	CASSATTTTGNTGELFF	TGTGCCAGCAGCGCCACTACGACGACAGGGAACACCGGGGAGCTGTTTTTT
16	TRBJ1-5	TRBD1	TRBV3-1/TRBV3-2	few	CASSHPRTGFFQPQHF	TGTGCCAGCAGCCACCCCCGGACAGGGTTCTTTCAGCCCCAGCATTTT
17	TRBJ2-6	TRBD1	TRBV7-2	.	CASSLVQGASGANVLTF	TGTGCCAGCAGCTTAGTTCAGGGGGCGTCTGGGGCCAACGTCCTGACTTTC
19	TRBJ1-1	.	TRBV4-3	.	CASSQVGGRGRATYKEAFF	TGCGCCAGCAGCCAAGTTGGCGGAAGGGGTCGGGCCACCTACAAAGAAGCTTTCTTT
16	TRBJ2-3	TRBD2	TRBV13	.	CASSPRLADLTDTQYF	TGTGCCAGCAGCCCTCGACTAGCGGACCTCACAGATACGCAGTATTTT
15	TRBJ2-7	.	TRBV27	.	CASRALTRKPYEQYF	TGTGCCAGCCGCGCTCTTACACGGAAACCTTACGAGCAGTACTTC
16	TRBJ2-1	.	TRBV5-1	.	CASSSGLLQTYNEQFF	TGCGCCAGCAGCTCCGGACTACTCCAGACTTACAATGAGCAGTTCTTC
15	TRBJ1-6	TRBD1	TRBV6-4	.	CASSDQGGSGSPLHF	TGTGCCAGCAGTGACCAGGGGGGTAGTGGTTCACCCCTCCACTTT
17	TRBJ1-1	TRBD1	TRBV6-2/TRBV6-3	.	CASSYGGQGARNTEAFF	TGTGCCAGCAGTTACGGGGGACAGGGGGCGCGGAACACTGAAGCTTTCTTT
13	TRBJ1-1	.	TRBV14	.	CASSPQTNTEAFF	TGTGCCAGCAGCCCCCAAACAAACACTGAAGCTTTCTTT
11	TRBJ1-3	.	TRBV2	.	CASSVANTIYF	TGTGCCAGCAGTGTAGCAAACACCATATATTTT
12	TRBJ1-1	TRBD1	TRBV6-6	few	CASSLQGARAFF	TGTGCCAGCAGCCTGCAGGGGGCGCGGGCTTTCTTT
15	TRBJ1-1	.	TRBV18	.	CASSPQGGENTEAFF	TGTGCCAGCTCACCACAAGGAGGGGAGAACACTGAAGCTTTCTTT
12	TRBJ2-5	TRBD2	TRBV29-1	.	CSVGLAGETQYF	TGCAGCGTTGGGCTAGCGGGAGAGACCCAGTACTTC
17	TRBJ2-1	TRBD2	TRBV11-2	.	CASSLDLAGAIYDEQFF	TGTGCCAGCAGCTTAGACCTAGCGGGGGCTATCTACGATGAGCAGTTCTTC